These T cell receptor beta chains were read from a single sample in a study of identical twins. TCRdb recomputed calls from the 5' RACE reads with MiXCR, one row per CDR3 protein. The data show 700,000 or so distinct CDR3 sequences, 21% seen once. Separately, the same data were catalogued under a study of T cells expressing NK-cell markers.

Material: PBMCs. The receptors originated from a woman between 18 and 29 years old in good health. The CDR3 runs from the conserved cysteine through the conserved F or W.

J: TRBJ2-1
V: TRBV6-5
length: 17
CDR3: CASSYSSTSGSYNEQFF

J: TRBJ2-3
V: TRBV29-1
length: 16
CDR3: CSVEGGQDTRTDTQYF

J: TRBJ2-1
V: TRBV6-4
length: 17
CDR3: CASSDSRGPALINEQFF

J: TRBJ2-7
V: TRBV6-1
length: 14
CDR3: CASRIGQGLSEQYF

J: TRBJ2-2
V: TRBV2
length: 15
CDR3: CASSGWLEGAGELFF

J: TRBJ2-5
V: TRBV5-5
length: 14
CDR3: CASSALSGRQTQYF

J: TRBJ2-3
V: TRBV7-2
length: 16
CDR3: CASSIHLAGRTDTQYF

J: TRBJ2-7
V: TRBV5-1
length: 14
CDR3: CASSLEGVTYEQYF

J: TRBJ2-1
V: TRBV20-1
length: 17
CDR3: CSAISRGVRLAGGVEFF

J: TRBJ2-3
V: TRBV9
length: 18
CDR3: CASRISYYSGDRGDTQYF

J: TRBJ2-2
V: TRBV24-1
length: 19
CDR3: CATSDLQRGLAGEIGELFF

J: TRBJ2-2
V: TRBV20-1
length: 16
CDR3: CSARPAGNRNTGELFF

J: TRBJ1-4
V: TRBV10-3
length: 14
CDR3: CAISPETAGEKLFF

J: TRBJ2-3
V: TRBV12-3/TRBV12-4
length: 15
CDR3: CASSLGGRGTDTQYF

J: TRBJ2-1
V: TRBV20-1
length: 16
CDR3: CSATLRSGGAFNEQFF

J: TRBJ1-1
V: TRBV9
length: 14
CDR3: CASSVVAVNTEAFF

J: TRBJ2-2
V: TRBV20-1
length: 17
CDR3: CSARDMVRGRGTGELFF

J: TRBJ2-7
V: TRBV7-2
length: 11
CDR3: CASSLPGEQYF

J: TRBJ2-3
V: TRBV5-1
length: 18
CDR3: CASSLRWRTSGSTDTQYF

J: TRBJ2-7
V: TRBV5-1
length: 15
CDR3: CASSLVPGVSYEQYF

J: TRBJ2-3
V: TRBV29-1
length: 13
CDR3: CSVGGRGLDTQYF

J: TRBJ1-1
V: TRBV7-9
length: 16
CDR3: CASSLGAGARYTEAFF

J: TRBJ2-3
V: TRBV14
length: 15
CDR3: CASSQGKRSTDTQYF

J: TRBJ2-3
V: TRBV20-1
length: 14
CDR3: CSAIRQGGTDTQYF

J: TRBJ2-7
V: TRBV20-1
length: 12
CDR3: CSARKDGYEQYF

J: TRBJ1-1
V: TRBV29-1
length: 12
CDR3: CSVVSGNTEAFF

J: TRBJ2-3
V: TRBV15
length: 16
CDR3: CATSMRTPILTDTQYF

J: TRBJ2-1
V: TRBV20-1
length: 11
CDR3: CSARLEGEQFF

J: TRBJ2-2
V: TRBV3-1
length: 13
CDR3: CASSSSGTRELFF

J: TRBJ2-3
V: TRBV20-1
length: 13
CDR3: CSARGIGPDTQYF

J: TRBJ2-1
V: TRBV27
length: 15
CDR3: CASTTGTGSYNEQFF

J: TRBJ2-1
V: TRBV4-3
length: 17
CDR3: CASSQEGGGSSYNEQFF

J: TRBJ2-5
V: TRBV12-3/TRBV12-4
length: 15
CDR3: CASSPDRLAGETQYF